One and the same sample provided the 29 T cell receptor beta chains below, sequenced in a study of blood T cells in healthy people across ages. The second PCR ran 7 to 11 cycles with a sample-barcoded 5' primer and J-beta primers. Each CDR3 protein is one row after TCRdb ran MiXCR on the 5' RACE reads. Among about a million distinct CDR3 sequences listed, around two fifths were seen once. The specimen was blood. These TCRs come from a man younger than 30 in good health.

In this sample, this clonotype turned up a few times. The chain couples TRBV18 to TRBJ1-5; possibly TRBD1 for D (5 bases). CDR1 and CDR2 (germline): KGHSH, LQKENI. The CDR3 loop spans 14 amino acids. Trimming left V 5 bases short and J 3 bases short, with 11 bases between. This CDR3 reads CASSTRGNNQPQHF. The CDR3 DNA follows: TGTGCCAGCTCAACAAGGGGAAACAATCAGCCCCAGCATTTT.

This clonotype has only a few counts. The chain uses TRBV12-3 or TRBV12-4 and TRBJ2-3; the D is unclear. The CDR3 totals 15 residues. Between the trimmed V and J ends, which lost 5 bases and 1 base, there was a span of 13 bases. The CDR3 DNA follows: TGTGCCAGCAGTCTAAACACGGGTCGCACAGATACGCAGTATTTT. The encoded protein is CASSLNTGRTDTQYF.

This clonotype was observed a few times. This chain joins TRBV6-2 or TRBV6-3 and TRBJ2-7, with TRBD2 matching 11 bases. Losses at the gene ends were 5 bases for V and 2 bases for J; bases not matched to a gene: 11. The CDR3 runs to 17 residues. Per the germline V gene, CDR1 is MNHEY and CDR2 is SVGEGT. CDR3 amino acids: CASSRTAGTSGTYEQYF. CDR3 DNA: TGTGCCAGCAGTAGAACCGCCGGGACTAGCGGAACCTACGAGCAGTACTTC.

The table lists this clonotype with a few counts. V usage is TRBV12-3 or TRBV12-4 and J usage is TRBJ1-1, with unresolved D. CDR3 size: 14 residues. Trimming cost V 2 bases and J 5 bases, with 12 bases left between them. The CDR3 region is CASSLTLRRTEAFF. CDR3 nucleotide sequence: TGTGCCAGCAGTTTAACCCTAAGAAGGACTGAAGCTTTCTTT.

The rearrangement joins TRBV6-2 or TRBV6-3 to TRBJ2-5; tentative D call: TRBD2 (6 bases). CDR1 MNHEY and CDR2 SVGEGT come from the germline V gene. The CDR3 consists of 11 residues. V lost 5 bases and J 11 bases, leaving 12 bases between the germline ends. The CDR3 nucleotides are TGTGCCAGCAGTACCATTCGGGAGCAGTACTTC. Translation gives CASSTIREQYF.

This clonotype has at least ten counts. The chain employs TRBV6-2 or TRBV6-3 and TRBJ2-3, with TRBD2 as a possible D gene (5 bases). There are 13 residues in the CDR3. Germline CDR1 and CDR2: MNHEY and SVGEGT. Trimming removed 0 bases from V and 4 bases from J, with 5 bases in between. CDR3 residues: CASSYSGADTQYF. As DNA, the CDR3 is TGTGCCAGCAGTTACTCCGGGGCAGATACGCAGTATTTT.

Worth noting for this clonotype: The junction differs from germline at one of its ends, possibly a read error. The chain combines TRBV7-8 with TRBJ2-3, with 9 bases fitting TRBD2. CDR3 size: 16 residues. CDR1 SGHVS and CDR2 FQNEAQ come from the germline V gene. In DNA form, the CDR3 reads TGTGCCAACAGCTTCGTATTGGGCGGGGGGGCGGATACGCAGTATTTT. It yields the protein CANSFVLGGGADTQYF. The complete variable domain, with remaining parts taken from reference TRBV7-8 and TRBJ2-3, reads GAGVSQSPRYKVAKRGQDVALRCDPISGHVSLFWYQQALGQGPEFLTYFQNEAQLDKSGLPSDRFFAERPEGSVSTLKIQRTQQEDSAVYLCANSFVLGGGADTQYFGPGTRLTVL.

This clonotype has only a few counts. CDR3 DNA: TGTGCCAGCAGTCCCCAATCGGATCTCTATGGCTACACCTTC. It translates to CASSPQSDLYGYTF. The rearrangement uses TRBV27 and TRBJ1-2; no clear D. The CDR3 sequence is 14 residues long. CDR1 MNHEY and CDR2 SMNVEV come from the germline V gene (reference sequence). V was trimmed by 5 bases and J by 4 bases, leaving 14 bases between them.

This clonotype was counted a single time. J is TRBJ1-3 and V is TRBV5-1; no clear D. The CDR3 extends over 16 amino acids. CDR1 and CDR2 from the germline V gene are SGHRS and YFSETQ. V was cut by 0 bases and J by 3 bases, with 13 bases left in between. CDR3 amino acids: CASSLEPGGNGNTIYF. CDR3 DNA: TGCGCCAGCAGCTTGGAGCCAGGAGGAAATGGAAACACCATATATTTT.

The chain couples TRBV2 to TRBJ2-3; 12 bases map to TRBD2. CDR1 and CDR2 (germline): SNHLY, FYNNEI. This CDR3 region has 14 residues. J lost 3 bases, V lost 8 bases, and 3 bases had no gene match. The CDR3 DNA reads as TGTGCCAGCGAAGGACTAGCGGGGACAGATACGCAGTATTTT. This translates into CASEGLAGTDTQYF.

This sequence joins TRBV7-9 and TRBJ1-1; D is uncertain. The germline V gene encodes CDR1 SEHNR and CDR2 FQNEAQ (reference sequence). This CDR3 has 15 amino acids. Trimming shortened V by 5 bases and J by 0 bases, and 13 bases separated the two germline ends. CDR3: CASSQRAGMNTEAFF. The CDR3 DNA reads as TGTGCCAGCAGCCAGAGGGCTGGGATGAACACTGAAGCTTTCTTT.

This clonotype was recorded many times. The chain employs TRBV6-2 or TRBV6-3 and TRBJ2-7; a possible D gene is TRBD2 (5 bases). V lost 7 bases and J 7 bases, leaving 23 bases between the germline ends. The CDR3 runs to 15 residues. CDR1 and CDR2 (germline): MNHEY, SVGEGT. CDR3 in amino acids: CASTHTRVTGNEQYF. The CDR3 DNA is TGTGCCAGCACCCATACGCGGGTAACGGGTAATGAGCAGTACTTC.

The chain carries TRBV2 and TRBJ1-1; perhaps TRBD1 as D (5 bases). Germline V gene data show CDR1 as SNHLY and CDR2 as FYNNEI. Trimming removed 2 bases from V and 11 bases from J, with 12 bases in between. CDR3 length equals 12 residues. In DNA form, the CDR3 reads TGTGCCAGCAGTGAACGGGGGTTTTCCGCTTTCTTT. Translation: CASSERGFSAFF.

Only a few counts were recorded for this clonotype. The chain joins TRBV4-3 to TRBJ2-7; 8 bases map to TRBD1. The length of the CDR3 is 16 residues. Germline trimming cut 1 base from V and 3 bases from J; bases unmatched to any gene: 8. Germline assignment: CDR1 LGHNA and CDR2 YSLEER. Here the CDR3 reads CASSQAYGQGSYEQYF. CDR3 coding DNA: TGCGCCAGCAGCCAAGCCTACGGACAGGGTAGCTACGAGCAGTACTTC.

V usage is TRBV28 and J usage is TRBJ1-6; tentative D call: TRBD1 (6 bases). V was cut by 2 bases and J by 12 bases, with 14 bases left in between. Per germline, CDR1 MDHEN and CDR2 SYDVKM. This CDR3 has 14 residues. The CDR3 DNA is TGTGCCAGCAGTTTACAGGGGCCGGGAGGACCCCTCCACTTT. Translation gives CASSLQGPGGPLHF.

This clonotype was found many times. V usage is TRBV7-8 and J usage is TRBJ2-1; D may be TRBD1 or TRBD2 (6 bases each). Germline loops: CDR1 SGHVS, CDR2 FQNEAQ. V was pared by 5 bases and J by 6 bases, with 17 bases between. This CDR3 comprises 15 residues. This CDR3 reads CASSLGGYQANEQFF. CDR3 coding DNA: TGTGCCAGCAGCCTAGGGGGGTATCAGGCCAATGAGCAGTTCTTC.

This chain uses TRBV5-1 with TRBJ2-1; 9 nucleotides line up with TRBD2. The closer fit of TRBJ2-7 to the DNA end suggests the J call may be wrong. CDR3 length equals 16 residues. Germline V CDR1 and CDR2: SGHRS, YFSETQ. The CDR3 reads CASTRLAVSSYNEQYF. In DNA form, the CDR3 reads TGCGCCAGCACCCGACTAGCGGTAAGCTCCTACAATGAGCAGTACTTC.

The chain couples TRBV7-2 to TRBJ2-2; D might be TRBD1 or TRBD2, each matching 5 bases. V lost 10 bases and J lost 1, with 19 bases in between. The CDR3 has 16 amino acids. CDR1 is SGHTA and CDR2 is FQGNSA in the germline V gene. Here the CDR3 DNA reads TGTGCCACCCCACGGGGCCCTGCTCAGAACACCGGGGAGCTGTTTTTT. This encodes CATPRGPAQNTGELFF.

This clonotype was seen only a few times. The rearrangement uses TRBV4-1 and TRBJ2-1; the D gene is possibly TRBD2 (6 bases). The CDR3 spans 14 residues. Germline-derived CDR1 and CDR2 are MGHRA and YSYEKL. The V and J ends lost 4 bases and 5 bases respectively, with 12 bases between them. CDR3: CASSREGLHNEQFF. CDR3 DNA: TGCGCCAGCAGCCGAGAGGGACTTCACAATGAGCAGTTCTTC.

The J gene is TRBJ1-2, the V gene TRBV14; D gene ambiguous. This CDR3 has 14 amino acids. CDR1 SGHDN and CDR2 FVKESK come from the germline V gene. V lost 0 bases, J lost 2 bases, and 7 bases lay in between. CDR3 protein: CASSQEWRNYGYTF. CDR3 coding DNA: TGTGCCAGCAGCCAAGAGTGGAGGAACTATGGCTACACCTTC.

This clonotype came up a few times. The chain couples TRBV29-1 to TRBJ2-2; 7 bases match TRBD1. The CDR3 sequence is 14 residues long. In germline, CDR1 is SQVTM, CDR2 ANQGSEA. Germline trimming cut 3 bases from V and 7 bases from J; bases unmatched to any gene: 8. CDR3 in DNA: TGCAGCGTTGATCCCAGGACAGGAGACGGGGAGCTGTTTTTT. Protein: CSVDPRTGDGELFF.

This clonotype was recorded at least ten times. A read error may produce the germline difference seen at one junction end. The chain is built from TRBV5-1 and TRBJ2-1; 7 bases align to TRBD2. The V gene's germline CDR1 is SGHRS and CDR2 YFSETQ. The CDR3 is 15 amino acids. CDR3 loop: CASSLEAGEYNEQFF. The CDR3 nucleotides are TGTGCCAGCAGCTTAGAGGCGGGGGAGTACAATGAGCAGTTCTTC.

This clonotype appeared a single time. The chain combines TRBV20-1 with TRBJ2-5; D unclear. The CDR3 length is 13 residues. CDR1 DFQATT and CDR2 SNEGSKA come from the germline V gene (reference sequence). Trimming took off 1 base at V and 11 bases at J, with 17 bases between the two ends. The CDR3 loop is CSARGMTYNEQYF. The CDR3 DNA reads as TGCAGTGCTAGAGGAATGACTTACAATGAGCAGTACTTC.

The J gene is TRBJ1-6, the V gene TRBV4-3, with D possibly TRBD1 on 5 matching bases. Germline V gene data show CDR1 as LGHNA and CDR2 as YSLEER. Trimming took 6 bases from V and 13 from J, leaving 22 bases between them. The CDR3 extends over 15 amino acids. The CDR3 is CASSKNFRDPGPLHF. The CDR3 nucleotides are TGCGCCAGCAGTAAGAACTTCCGGGACCCCGGGCCCCTCCACTTT.

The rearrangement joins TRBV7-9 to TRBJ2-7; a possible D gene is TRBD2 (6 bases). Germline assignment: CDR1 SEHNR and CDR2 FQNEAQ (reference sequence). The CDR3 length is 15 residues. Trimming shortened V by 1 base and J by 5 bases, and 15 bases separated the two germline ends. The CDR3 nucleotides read TGTGCCAGCAGCTTAGTATTCGGGGGTTTGGACGAGCAGTACTTC. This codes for CASSLVFGGLDEQYF.

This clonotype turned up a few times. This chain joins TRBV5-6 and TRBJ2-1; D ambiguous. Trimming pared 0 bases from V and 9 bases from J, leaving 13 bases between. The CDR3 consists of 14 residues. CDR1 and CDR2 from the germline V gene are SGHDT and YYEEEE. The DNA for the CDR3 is TGTGCCAGCAGCTTGGTTCCAGCGAGAGGTGAGCAGTTCTTC. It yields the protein CASSLVPARGEQFF.

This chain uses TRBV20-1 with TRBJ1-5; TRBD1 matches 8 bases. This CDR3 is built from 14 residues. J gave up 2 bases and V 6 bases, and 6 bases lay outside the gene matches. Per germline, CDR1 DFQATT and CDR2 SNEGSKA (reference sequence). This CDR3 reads CSAQQGGGNQPQHF. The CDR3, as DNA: TGCAGTGCCCAACAGGGGGGTGGCAATCAGCCCCAGCATTTT.

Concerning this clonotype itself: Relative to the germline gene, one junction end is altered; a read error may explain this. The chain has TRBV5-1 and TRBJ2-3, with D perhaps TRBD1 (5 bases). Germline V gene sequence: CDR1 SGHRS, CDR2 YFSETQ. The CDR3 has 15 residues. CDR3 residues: CAGSLVNQGADTQYF. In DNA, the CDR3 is TGCGCCGGCAGCTTGGTAAATCAGGGTGCAGATACGCAGTATTTT.

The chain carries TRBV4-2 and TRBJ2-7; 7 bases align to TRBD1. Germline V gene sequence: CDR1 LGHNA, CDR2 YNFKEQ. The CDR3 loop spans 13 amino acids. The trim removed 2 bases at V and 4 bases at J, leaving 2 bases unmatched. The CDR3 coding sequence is TGTGCCAGCAGCCAAAACAGGGGTTACGAGCAGTACTTC. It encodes CASSQNRGYEQYF.